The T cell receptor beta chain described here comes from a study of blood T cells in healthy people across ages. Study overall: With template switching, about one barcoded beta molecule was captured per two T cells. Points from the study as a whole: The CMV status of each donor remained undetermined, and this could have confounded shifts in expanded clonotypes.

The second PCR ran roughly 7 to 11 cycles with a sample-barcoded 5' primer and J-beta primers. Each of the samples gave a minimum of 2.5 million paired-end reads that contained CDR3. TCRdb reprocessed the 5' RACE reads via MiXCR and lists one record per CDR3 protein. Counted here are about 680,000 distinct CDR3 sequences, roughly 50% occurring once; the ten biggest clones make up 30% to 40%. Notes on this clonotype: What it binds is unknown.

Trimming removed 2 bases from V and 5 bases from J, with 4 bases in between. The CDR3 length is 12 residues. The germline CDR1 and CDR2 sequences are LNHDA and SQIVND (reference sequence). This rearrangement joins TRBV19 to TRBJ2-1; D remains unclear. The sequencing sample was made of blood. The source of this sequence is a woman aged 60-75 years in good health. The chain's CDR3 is CASSIINNEQFF. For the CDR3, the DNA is TGTGCCAGTAGTATAATTAACAATGAGCAGTTCTTC.